Following are 19 T cell receptor beta chains from one sample sequenced in a study of blood T cell repertoires in COVID-19. The table came from immunoSEQ multiplex PCR; TCRdb's copy has only in-frame clones and leaves some out. The profile shows about 68,000 clones, around 87% of them singletons. Sequenced: peripheral blood. These receptors were obtained from a middle-aged man with active COVID-19.

This chain links TRBV2 with TRBJ1-4; D gene ambiguous. The V gene's germline CDR1 is SNHLY and CDR2 FYNNEI. The V gene lost 4 bases and the J gene lost 0 bases, with 9 bases spanning the gap. This CDR3 has 15 residues. CDR3 protein: CASSVPGSTNEKLFF. The CDR3, as DNA: TGTGCCAGCAGTGTTCCGGGTTCAACTAATGAAAAACTGTTTTTT.

The V and J genes are TRBV9 and TRBJ1-2, with 7 bases aligning to TRBD1. Germline V gene data show CDR1 as SGDLS and CDR2 as YYNGEE. The CDR3 is 14 residues long. J lost 4 bases, V lost 1 base, and 4 bases had no gene match. CDR3 sequence: CASSVTQGPYGYTF. The CDR3 DNA reads TGTGCCAGCAGCGTAACACAGGGGCCCTATGGCTACACCTTC.

The chain carries TRBV9 and TRBJ2-6; TRBD2 agrees at 8 bases. The trim removed 2 bases at V and 2 bases at J, leaving 3 bases unmatched. Germline-derived CDR1 and CDR2 are SGDLS and YYNGEE. The CDR3 contains 16 residues. The CDR3 protein is CASSVFSGTGANVLTF. Here the CDR3 DNA reads TGTGCCAGCAGCGTCTTTAGCGGGACTGGGGCCAACGTCCTGACTTTC. The whole variable domain, filled in from reference TRBV9 and TRBJ2-6, reads DSGVTQTPKHLITATGQRVTLRCSPRSGDLSVYWYQQSLDQGLQFLIQYYNGEERAKGNILERFSAQQFPDLHSELNLSSLELGDSALYFCASSVFSGTGANVLTFGAGSRLTVL.

The chain joins TRBV27 to TRBJ2-7; possibly TRBD1 for D (5 bases). Germline V lookup: CDR1 MNHEY, CDR2 SMNVEV (reference sequence). The CDR3 spans 14 residues. Trimming stripped 4 bases from V and 3 bases from J, with 13 bases between. This CDR3 reads CASSSQGPNYEQYF. In DNA, the CDR3 is TGTGCCAGCAGTTCCCAGGGTCCCAACTACGAGCAGTACTTC.

The rearrangement joins TRBV29-1 to TRBJ2-3; 7 bases line up with TRBD1. This CDR3 comprises 14 residues. The V gene's germline CDR1 is SQVTM and CDR2 ANQGSEA. After removal of 3 bases from V and 0 bases from J, the junction contained 3 bases not matched to a gene. The CDR3 loop reads CSVDKGASTDTQYF. In DNA, the CDR3 is TGCAGCGTTGACAAGGGGGCTAGCACAGATACGCAGTATTTT.

This chain joins TRBV6-2 or TRBV6-3 and TRBJ2-7; TRBD2 agrees at 8 bases. The CDR3 extends over 16 amino acids. CDR1 is MNHEY and CDR2 is SVGEGT in the germline V gene. V shed 5 bases and J 3 bases; nucleotides not matched to a gene: 12. This CDR3 reads CASSSPGRGSIYEQYF. The CDR3 nucleotides are TGTGCCAGCAGTAGCCCCGGGAGGGGCTCAATCTACGAGCAGTACTTC.

This clone was seen a few times. The V and J genes are TRBV30 and TRBJ1-5; 9 bases line up with TRBD1. The CDR3 extends over 14 amino acids. With 5 bases clipped from V and 7 bases from J, the junction kept 9 bases outside the gene matches. Germline V gives CDR1 GTSNPN, CDR2 SVGIG (reference sequence). The CDR3 region has the DNA TGTGCCTGGGCCTTTCGGACAGGGGACCAGCCCCAGCATTTT. This gives the protein CAWAFRTGDQPQHF.

The V and J genes are TRBV10-3 and TRBJ1-1; tentative D call: TRBD1 (5 bases). Trimming cost V 5 bases and J 1 base, with 11 bases left between them. CDR3 length: 14 residues. CDR1 is ENHRY and CDR2 is SYGVKD in the germline V gene. CDR3 DNA: TGTGCCATCAGTAGCCTGGGGGGGAACACTGAAGCTTTCTTT. Protein sequence: CAISSLGGNTEAFF.

A single count supports this clone. The chain couples TRBV2 to TRBJ2-1; 9 positions match TRBD2. This CDR3 spans 15 amino acids. V dropped 1 base and J dropped 4; count of bases not matched to a gene: 2. Germline lookup yields CDR1 SNHLY and CDR2 FYNNEI. The CDR3 protein is CASSEELAGYNEQFF. Written as DNA, the CDR3 is TGTGCCAGCAGTGAAGAGCTAGCGGGGTACAATGAGCAGTTCTTC.

As regards this clone: Other nucleotide sequences in the sample specify the same CDR3. The gene calls are TRBV27 and TRBJ2-7; a possible D gene is TRBD1 (6 bases). This CDR3 is built from 13 residues. Trimming cost V 5 bases and J 2 bases, with 10 bases left between them. CDR1 and CDR2 (germline): MNHEY, SMNVEV (reference sequence). The DNA of the CDR3 is TGTGCCAGCAGTCCCGGACAGCCCTACGAGCAGTACTTC. The encoded protein is CASSPGQPYEQYF.

This clone was counted once. The CDR3 sequence: CASSLKLAGGPTDTQYF. The CDR3 region has the DNA TGTGCCAGCAGCTTAAAACTAGCGGGGGGGCCTACAGATACGCAGTATTTT. This chain connects TRBV5-4 to TRBJ2-3; 13 positions agree with TRBD2. CDR1 SGHNT and CDR2 YYREEE come from the germline V gene (reference sequence). The V segment lost 2 bases and the J segment 3 bases; nucleotides outside the gene matches: 6. The CDR3 runs to 17 residues.

The chain combines TRBV9 with TRBJ2-3, with D uncertain. V dropped 4 bases and J dropped 3 bases, with 6 bases sitting between them. CDR3 length: 12 residues. Germline V lookup: CDR1 SGDLS, CDR2 YYNGEE. Written as DNA, the CDR3 is TGTGCCAGCAGCTCGACAACAGATACGCAGTATTTT. This translates into CASSSTTDTQYF.

V and J are TRBV6-5 and TRBJ1-1; D call uncertain. With 6 bases removed from V and 1 base from J, the gap between germline ends came to 6 bases. The CDR3 consists of 12 residues. Germline-derived CDR1 and CDR2 are MNHEY and SVGAGI. CDR3 DNA sequence: TGTGCCAGCAGACAGAGGAACACTGAAGCTTTCTTT. It translates to CASRQRNTEAFF.

This clone has a handful of counts. V usage is TRBV9 and J usage is TRBJ2-2; 8 positions match TRBD1. With 0 bases clipped from V and 5 bases from J, the junction kept 12 bases outside the gene matches. Per the germline V gene, CDR1 is SGDLS and CDR2 is YYNGEE. CDR3 length equals 18 residues. CDR3 DNA sequence: TGTGCCAGCAGCGTAGTGGACAGGGATGTCGGTCGGACCGGGGAGCTGTTTTTT. As protein: CASSVVDRDVGRTGELFF. Variable domain in full (rest from reference TRBV9 and TRBJ2-2): DSGVTQTPKHLITATGQRVTLRCSPRSGDLSVYWYQQSLDQGLQFLIQYYNGEERAKGNILERFSAQQFPDLHSELNLSSLELGDSALYFCASSVVDRDVGRTGELFFGEGSRLTVL.

The chain is built from TRBV9 and TRBJ1-4; D is uncertain. This CDR3 region has 15 residues. CDR1 and CDR2 (germline): SGDLS, YYNGEE. Trimming left V 5 bases short and J 5 bases short, with 16 bases between. CDR3: CASSPSHRENEKLFF. DNA for the CDR3: TGTGCCAGCAGTCCCTCCCACCGAGAAAATGAAAAACTGTTTTTT.

In nucleotides, the CDR3 is TGTGCCAGCAGTCTCGGACAGAACACTGAAGCTTTCTTT. Its protein is CASSLGQNTEAFF. The rearrangement uses TRBV25-1 and TRBJ1-1; D is possibly TRBD1 (5 bases). This CDR3 is built from 13 residues. V was clipped by 5 bases and J by 1 base, with 8 bases between them. Germline lookup yields CDR1 MGHDK and CDR2 SYGVNS.

This clone was seen a single time. The rearrangement joins TRBV5-1 to TRBJ2-7; 10 bases are a match to TRBD1. The CDR3 is made up of 14 amino acids. V gave up 4 bases and J gave up 5 bases; unmatched junction bases: 6. Germline CDR1 and CDR2: SGHRS and YFSETQ. As DNA, the CDR3 is TGCGCCAGCAGCATCCGGGACAGGGGTGACGAGCAGTACTTC. Translation gives CASSIRDRGDEQYF.

The J gene is TRBJ2-5, the V gene TRBV18, with 13 bases matching TRBD2. The CDR3 extends over 17 amino acids. Unmatched junction bases numbered 8, after V lost 3 bases and J lost 4 bases. Germline V gene sequence: CDR1 KGHSH, CDR2 LQKENI. The CDR3 loop is CASSPSRTSGGGETQYF. DNA of the CDR3: TGTGCCAGCTCACCTTCCCGGACTAGCGGGGGAGGAGAGACCCAGTACTTC.

This clone was picked up a small number of times. The chain combines TRBV27 with TRBJ2-7; TRBD2 aligns across 9 bases. The CDR3 has 16 residues. Per germline, CDR1 MNHEY and CDR2 SMNVEV (reference sequence). V was pared by 4 bases and J by 2 bases, with 9 bases of the junction left unmatched. The CDR3 here is CASSSPEAGGPYEQYF. The CDR3 region has the DNA TGTGCCAGCAGTTCTCCGGAGGCGGGAGGGCCCTACGAGCAGTACTTC.